The clone carrying this T cell receptor beta chain was observed at least ten times. Regarding time point: newly diagnosed GD, antithyroid drugs for less than 3 months. Extracted PBMC RNA gave rise to the TCR library. The sample originates from a study of regulatory T cells in long-lasting Graves disease. Study-wide context: Less than 3 months of antithyroid drugs had been taken by newly diagnosed Graves' patients.

Arm-PCR of CDR3 regions with iRepertoire HTBI primers generated TCR beta libraries. One entry per CDR3 protein results from TCRdb running MiXCR on the multiplex PCR reads. The repertoire holds 450,000 to 600,000 distinct CDR3 sequences, with about 17% as singletons. These sequences were also reported in another study, on T cells in Graves' hyperthyroidism and ophthalmopathy. That paper states: The TCR CDR3 was amplified in a first-round RT-PCR using the HTBI primer set.

The receptor was derived from a middle-aged man with Graves disease. The source material was peripheral blood mononuclear cells (PBMCs), sampled at new diagnosis, from a patient treated with antithyroid drugs.

This CDR3 reads CASSEDTGELFF. DNA for the CDR3: TGTGCCAGCAGTGAAGACACCGGGGAGCTGTTTTTT. The rearrangement joins TRBV2 to TRBJ2-2, with unresolved D. Germline V lookup: CDR1 SNHLY, CDR2 FYNNEI. This CDR3 has 12 amino acids. V lost 1 base to trimming and J lost 3 bases, with 0 bases between them.